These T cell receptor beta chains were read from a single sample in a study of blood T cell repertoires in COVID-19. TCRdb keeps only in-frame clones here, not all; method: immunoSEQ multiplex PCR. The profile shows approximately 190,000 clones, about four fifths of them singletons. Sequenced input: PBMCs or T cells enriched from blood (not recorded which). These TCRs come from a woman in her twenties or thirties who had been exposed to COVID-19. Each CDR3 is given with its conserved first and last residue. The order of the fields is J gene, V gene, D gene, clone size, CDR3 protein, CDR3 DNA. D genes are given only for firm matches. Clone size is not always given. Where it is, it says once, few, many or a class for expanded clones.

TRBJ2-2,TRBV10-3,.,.,CAISEGGSRGTGELFF,TGTGCCATCAGTGAGGGCGGCTCCCGAGGGACCGGGGAGCTGTTTTTT
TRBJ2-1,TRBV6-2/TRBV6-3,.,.,CASSETSYNEQFF,TGTGCCAGCAGTGAGACATCCTACAATGAGCAGTTCTTC
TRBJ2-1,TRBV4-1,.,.,CASSQGPPGSEQFF,TGCGCCAGCAGCCAAGGCCCTCCCGGGAGTGAGCAGTTCTTC
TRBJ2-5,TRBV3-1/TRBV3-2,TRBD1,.,CASSQVLRGPSETQYF,TGTGCCAGCAGCCAAGTCCTTAGGGGGCCGAGCGAGACCCAGTACTTC
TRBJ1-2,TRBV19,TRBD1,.,CASSEDHTGGTYGYTF,TGTGCCAGTAGTGAGGACCACACAGGGGGCACCTATGGCTACACCTTC
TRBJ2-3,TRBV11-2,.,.,CASSLGRNTDTQYF,TGTGCCAGCAGCTTGGGCAGGAACACAGATACGCAGTATTTT
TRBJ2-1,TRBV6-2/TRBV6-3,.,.,CASSSTDSPYNEQFF,TGTGCCAGCAGTTCAACGGACTCACCTTACAATGAGCAGTTCTTC
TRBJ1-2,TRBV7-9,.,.,CASSFGLTGYTF,TGTGCCAGCAGCTTCGGGTTGACTGGCTACACCTTC
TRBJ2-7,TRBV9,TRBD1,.,CASSGLGTGGEQYF,TGTGCCAGCAGTGGGCTCGGGACAGGGGGCGAGCAGTACTTC
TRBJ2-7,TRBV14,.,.,CASSQGGTPPYEQYF,TGTGCCAGCAGCCAAGGGGGGACTCCGCCCTACGAGCAGTACTTC
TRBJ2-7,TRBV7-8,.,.,CASSFRDYEQYF,TGTGCCAGCAGCTTTAGAGACTACGAGCAGTACTTC
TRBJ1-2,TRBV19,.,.,CASTEGWANYGYTF,TGTGCCAGTACGGAGGGCTGGGCTAACTATGGCTACACCTTC
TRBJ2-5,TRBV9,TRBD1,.,CASSVEGAQETQYF,TGTGCCAGCAGCGTAGAGGGGGCCCAAGAGACCCAGTACTTC
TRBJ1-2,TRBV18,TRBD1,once,CASSPGQAGSTNYGYTF,TGTGCCAGCTCGCCGGGACAGGCTGGAAGTACTAACTATGGCTACACCTTC
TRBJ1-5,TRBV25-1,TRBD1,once,CASSPYSGTGGNQPQHF,TGTGCCAGCAGTCCCTACTCTGGGACAGGGGGAAATCAGCCCCAGCATTTT
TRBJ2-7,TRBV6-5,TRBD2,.,CASSFQGPGLAGSTYF,TGTGCCAGCAGTTTTCAGGGACCGGGACTAGCGGGGAGCACGTACTTC
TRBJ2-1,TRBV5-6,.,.,CASSPTVRGNEQFF,TGTGCCAGCAGCCCGACGGTTAGGGGGAATGAGCAGTTCTTC
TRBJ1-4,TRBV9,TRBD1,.,CASSVGDRVATNEKLFF,TGTGCCAGCAGCGTAGGGGACAGGGTGGCAACTAATGAAAAACTGTTTTTT
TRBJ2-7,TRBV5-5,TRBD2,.,CASMIRRFGTSFYEQYF,TGTGCCAGCATGATCCGGCGGTTTGGGACTAGCTTCTACGAGCAGTACTTC
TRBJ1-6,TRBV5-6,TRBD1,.,CASSLTRGPGGSPLHF,TGTGCCAGCAGCTTAACCAGGGGGCCGGGTGGTTCACCCCTCCACTTT
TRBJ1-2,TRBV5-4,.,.,CASSPRRGARGYTF,TGTGCCAGCAGCCCCAGGCGGGGGGCGCGTGGCTACACCTTC
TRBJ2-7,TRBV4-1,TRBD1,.,CASSHPRQGVTYEQYF,TGCGCCAGCAGCCATCCTAGACAGGGGGTTACCTACGAGCAGTACTTC
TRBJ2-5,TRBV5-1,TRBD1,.,CASSTGQGVVQYF,TGCGCCAGCAGCACCGGACAGGGTGTGGTCCAGTACTTC
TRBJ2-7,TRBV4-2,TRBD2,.,CASSQASTSGFTYEQYF,TGTGCCAGCAGCCAAGCTTCCACTAGCGGATTTACCTACGAGCAGTACTTC
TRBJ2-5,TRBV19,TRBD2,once,CASSPNSGRETQYF,TGTGCCAGTAGTCCCAATAGCGGGAGAGAGACCCAGTACTTC
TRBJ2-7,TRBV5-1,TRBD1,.,CASSLEDRGPSLYEQYF,TGCGCCAGCAGCTTGGAGGACAGGGGGCCGTCTTTGTACGAGCAGTACTTC
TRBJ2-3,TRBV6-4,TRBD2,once,CASSASPAGGRFTQYF,TGTGCCAGCAGTGCCTCTCCAGCGGGGGGGCGTTTTACGCAGTATTTT
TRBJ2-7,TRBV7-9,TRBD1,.,CASSRTGGASYEQYF,TGTGCCAGCAGTCGGACAGGGGGCGCGTCCTACGAGCAGTACTTC
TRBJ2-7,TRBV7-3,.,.,CASSLGPPGLGIHEQYF,TGTGCCAGCAGCTTAGGACCCCCGGGACTGGGAATACACGAGCAGTACTTC
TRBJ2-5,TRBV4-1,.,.,CASRLGETQYF,TGCGCCAGCCGACTAGGAGAGACCCAGTACTTC
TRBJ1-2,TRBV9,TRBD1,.,CASSVLSTGDYGYTF,TGTGCCAGCAGCGTACTGTCGACAGGGGACTATGGCTACACCTTC
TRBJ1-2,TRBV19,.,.,CASTDQGYGGYTF,TGTGCCAGTACCGACCAGGGGTACGGGGGCTACACCTTC
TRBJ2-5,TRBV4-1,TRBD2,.,CASSQDGLAGARETQYF,TGCGCCAGCAGCCAAGACGGACTAGCGGGGGCCCGGGAGACCCAGTACTTC
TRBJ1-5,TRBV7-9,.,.,CASSPHFSNQPQHF,TGTGCCAGCAGTCCTCACTTTAGCAATCAGCCCCAGCATTTT
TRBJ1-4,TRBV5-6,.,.,CASSLNLGAWDEKLFF,TGTGCCAGCAGCTTGAACTTGGGGGCGTGGGATGAAAAACTGTTTTTT
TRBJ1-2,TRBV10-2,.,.,CASSESVQYKQGYTF,TGCGCCAGCAGTGAGTCGGTACAGTATAAACAGGGCTACACCTTC
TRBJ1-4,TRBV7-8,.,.,CASSLEAGRLFF,TGTGCCAGCAGCTTAGAAGCGGGCAGACTGTTTTTT
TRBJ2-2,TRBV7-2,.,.,CASSLAANTGELFF,TGTGCCAGCAGCTTGGCTGCGAACACCGGGGAGCTGTTTTTT
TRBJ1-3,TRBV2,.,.,CASSERHPFSGNTIYF,TGTGCCAGCAGTGAGCGGCATCCCTTCTCTGGAAACACCATATATTTT
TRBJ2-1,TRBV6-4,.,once,CASSAQVGYNEQFF,TGTGCCAGCAGTGCTCAGGTAGGATACAATGAGCAGTTCTTC
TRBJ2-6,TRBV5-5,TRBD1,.,CASSLANYRGSGANVLTF,TGTGCCAGCAGCTTGGCCAATTACAGGGGCTCTGGGGCCAACGTCCTGACTTTC
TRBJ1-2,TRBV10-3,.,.,CAISESPDRPKGYTF,TGTGCCATCAGTGAGTCGCCCGACAGGCCCAAAGGCTACACCTTC
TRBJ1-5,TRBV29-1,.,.,CSVDFGWNQPQHF,TGCAGCGTTGATTTCGGGTGGAATCAGCCCCAGCATTTT
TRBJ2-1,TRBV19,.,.,CASSILFQSGDEQFF,TGTGCCAGTAGTATCTTGTTTCAGTCCGGGGATGAGCAGTTCTTC
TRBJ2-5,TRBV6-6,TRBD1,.,CASSFPSATGEETQYF,TGTGCCAGCAGTTTCCCCTCAGCGACAGGGGAAGAGACCCAGTACTTC
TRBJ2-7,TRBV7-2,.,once,CASSLGDKMREQYF,TGTGCCAGCAGCTTAGGTGACAAAATGCGCGAGCAGTACTTC
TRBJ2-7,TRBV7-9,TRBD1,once,CASSFQLSTGRDSYEQYF,TGTGCCAGCAGCTTCCAACTGTCGACAGGGCGAGACTCCTACGAGCAGTACTTC
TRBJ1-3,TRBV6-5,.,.,CASSRAGVSGNTIYF,TGTGCCAGCAGCCGAGCAGGGGTCTCTGGAAACACCATATATTTT
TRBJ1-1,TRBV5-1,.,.,CATSGWNTEAFF,TGCGCCACCTCAGGGTGGAACACTGAAGCTTTCTTT
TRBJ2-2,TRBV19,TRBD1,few,CATLGIRGTGELFF,TGTGCCACCCTGGGGATCAGGGGGACCGGGGAGCTGTTTTTT
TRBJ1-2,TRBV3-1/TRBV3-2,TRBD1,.,CASREQGRANYGYTF,TGTGCCAGCAGGGAACAGGGGCGGGCTAACTATGGCTACACCTTC
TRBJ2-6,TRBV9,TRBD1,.,CASSNRDRGGGANVLTF,TGTGCCAGCAGCAACCGGGACAGGGGAGGCGGGGCCAACGTCCTGACTTTC
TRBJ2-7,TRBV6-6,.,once,CASSYSSYEQYF,TGTGCCAGCAGTTACTCTTCGTACGAGCAGTACTTC
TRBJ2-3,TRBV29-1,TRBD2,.,CSVLGLAGGADTQYF,TGCAGCGTTCTCGGACTAGCGGGGGGGGCAGATACGCAGTATTTT
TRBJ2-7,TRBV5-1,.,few,CASSLGQTGYEQYF,TGCGCCAGCAGCTTGGGACAGACGGGCTACGAGCAGTACTTC
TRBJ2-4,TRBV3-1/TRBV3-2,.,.,CASSHSSVGKNIQYF,TGTGCCAGCAGCCACAGTAGCGTCGGCAAAAACATTCAGTACTTC
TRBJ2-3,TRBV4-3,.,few,CASSQDTGGGTDTQYF,TGCGCCAGCAGCCAAGATACCGGCGGGGGCACAGATACGCAGTATTTT
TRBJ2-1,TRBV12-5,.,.,CASGSLYNEQFF,TGTGCTAGTGGTTCTCTTTACAATGAGCAGTTCTTC
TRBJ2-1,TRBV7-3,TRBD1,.,CASSPQGVTYNEQFF,TGTGCCAGCAGCCCACAGGGGGTAACCTACAATGAGCAGTTCTTC